This section outlines one T cell receptor (beta chain) sequence together with its context. The antigen is not known. A much bigger clone sits one base away, suggesting this may be a read error. The TCRbeta library incorporated unique molecular identifiers. One entry per CDR3 protein, called by TCRdb with MiXCR from the PCR reads. The sample has about 610,000 distinct CDR3 sequences; approximately 30% are singletons. The data are from a study of T-cell reconstitution after alpha-beta-depleted transplantation in children. Broader study findings: Surviving recipient T cells and thymic progenitors accounted for the high day-60 TCRbeta diversity observed in some patients. Approximately two months post-transplant, alpha-beta T cells reportedly originated from several hundred expanded graft clones.

The CDR3 sequence is 11 residues long. V was clipped by 4 bases and J by 8 bases, with 7 bases between them. Germline-derived CDR1 and CDR2 are SGHRS and YFSETQ. The input for sequencing was PBMCs, taken before TCRalphabeta/CD19-depleted stem cell transplant. The receptor was isolated from a boy younger than two with Wiskott-Aldrich syndrome, due to receive a stem cell transplant. The chain joins TRBV5-1 to TRBJ2-1; D not certain. CDR3: CASSVAYEQFF. DNA for the CDR3: TGCGCCAGCAGCGTGGCCTATGAGCAGTTCTTC.